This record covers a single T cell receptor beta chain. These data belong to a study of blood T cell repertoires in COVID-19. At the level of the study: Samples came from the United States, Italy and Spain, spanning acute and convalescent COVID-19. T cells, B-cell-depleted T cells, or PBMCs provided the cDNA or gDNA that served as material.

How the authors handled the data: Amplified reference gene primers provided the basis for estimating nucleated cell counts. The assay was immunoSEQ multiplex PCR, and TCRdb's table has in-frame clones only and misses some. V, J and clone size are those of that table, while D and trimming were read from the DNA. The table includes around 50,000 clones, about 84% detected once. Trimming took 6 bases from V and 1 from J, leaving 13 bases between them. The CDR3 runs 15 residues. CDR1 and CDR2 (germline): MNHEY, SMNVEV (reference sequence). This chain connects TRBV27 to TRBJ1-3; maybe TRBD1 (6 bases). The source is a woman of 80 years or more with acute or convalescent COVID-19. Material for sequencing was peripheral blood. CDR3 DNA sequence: TGTGCCAGCAGCCCCGCAGGGGCATCTGGAAACACCATATATTTT. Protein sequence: CASSPAGASGNTIYF.